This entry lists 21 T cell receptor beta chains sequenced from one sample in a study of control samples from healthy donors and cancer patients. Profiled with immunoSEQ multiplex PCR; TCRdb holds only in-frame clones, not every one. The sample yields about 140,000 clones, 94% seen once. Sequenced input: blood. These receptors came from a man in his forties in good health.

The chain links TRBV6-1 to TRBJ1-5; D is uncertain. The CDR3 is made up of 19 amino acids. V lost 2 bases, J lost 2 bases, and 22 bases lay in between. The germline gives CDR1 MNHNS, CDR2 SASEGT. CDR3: CASSEKTIPGVLRNQPQHF. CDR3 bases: TGTGCCAGCAGTGAAAAAACAATCCCTGGGGTCCTCCGCAATCAGCCCCAGCATTTT.

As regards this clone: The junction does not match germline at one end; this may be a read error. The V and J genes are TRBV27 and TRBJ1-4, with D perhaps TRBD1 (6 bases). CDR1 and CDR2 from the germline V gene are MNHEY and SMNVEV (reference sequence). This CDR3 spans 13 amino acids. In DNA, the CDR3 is TGTGCCAGCAGTTGTCAGTGGGGGGCCAAAACTGTTTTT. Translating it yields CASSCQWGAKTVF.

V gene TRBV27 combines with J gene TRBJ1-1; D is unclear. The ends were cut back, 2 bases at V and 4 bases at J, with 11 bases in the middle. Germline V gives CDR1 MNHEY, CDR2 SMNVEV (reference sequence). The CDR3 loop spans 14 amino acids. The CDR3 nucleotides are TGTGCCAGCAGTTTACAGGATTCGGCCACTGAAGCTTTCTTT. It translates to CASSLQDSATEAFF.

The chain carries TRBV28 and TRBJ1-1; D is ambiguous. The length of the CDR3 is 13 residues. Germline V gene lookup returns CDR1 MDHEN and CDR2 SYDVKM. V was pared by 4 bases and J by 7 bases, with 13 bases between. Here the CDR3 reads CASSWEFSREAFF. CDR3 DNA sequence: TGTGCCAGCAGTTGGGAATTTTCGCGTGAAGCTTTCTTT.

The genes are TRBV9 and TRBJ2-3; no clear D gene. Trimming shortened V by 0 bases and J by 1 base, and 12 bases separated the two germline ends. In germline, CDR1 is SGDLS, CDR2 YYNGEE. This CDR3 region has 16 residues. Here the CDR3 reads CASSVVESSGTDTQYF. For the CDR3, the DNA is TGTGCCAGCAGCGTAGTAGAAAGTTCGGGCACAGATACGCAGTATTTT.

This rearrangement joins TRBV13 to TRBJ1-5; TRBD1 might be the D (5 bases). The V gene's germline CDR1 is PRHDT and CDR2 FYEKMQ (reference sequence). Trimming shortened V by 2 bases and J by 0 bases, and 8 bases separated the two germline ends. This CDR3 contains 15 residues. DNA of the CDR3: TGTGCCAGCAGCTTAAGGGGAAATAGCAATCAGCCCCAGCATTTT. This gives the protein CASSLRGNSNQPQHF.

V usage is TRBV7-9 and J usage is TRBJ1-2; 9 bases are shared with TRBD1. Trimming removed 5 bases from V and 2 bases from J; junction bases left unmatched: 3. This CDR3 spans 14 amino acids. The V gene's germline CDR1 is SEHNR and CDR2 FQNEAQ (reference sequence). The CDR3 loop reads CASSPGQGNYGYTF. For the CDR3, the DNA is TGTGCCAGCAGCCCAGGACAGGGGAACTATGGCTACACCTTC.

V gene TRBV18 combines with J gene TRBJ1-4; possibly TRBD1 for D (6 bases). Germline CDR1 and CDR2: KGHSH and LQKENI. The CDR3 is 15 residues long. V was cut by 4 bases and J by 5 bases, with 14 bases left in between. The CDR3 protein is CASSRNREANEKLFF. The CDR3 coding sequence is TGTGCCAGCTCACGGAACAGGGAAGCCAATGAAAAACTGTTTTTT. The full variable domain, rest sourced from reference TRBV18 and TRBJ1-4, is NAGVMQNPRHLVRRRGQEARLRCSPMKGHSHVYWYRQLPEEGLKFMVYLQKENIIDESGMPKERFSAEFPKEGPSILRIQQVVRGDSAAYFCASSRNREANEKLFFGSGTQLSVL.

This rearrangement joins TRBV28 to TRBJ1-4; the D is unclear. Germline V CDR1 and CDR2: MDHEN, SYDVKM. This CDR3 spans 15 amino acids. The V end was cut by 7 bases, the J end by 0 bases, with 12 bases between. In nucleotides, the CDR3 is TGTGCCAGCACCGAGGCCAGGTCAACTAATGAAAAACTGTTTTTT. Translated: CASTEARSTNEKLFF.

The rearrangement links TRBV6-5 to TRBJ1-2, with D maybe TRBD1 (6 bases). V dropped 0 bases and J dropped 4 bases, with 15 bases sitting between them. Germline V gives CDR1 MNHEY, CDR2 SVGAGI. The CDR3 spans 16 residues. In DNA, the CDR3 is TGTGCCAGCAGTTACTCGTGGGGGGCCGACTCCTATGGCTACACCTTC. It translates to CASSYSWGADSYGYTF.

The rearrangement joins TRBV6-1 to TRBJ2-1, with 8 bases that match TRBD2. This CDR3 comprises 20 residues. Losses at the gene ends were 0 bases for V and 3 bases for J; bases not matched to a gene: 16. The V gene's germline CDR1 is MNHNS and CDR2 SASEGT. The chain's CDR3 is CASSEASVRRRLAGYNEQFF. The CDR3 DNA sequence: TGTGCCAGCAGTGAAGCGTCGGTAAGACGGCGGCTAGCGGGCTACAATGAGCAGTTCTTC.

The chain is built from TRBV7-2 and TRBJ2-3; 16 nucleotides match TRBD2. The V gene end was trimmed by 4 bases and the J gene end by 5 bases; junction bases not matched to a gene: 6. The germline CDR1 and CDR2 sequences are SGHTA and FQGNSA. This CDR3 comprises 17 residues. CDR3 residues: CASSSGTSGGAIDTQYF. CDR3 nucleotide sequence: TGTGCCAGCAGCTCAGGGACTAGCGGGGGGGCCATAGATACGCAGTATTTT.

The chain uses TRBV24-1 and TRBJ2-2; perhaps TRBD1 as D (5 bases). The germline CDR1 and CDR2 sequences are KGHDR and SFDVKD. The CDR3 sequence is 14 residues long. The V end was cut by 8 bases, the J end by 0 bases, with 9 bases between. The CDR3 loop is CATTQGTNTGELFF. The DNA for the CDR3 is TGTGCCACCACCCAGGGTACGAACACCGGGGAGCTGTTTTTT.

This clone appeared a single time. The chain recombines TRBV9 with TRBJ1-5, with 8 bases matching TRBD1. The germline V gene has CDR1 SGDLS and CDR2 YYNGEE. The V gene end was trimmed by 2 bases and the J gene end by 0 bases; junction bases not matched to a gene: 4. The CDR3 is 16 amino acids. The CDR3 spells CASSVGDRNSNQPQHF. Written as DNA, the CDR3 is TGTGCCAGCAGCGTGGGGGACAGGAATAGCAATCAGCCCCAGCATTTT. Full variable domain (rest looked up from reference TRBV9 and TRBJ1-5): DSGVTQTPKHLITATGQRVTLRCSPRSGDLSVYWYQQSLDQGLQFLIQYYNGEERAKGNILERFSAQQFPDLHSELNLSSLELGDSALYFCASSVGDRNSNQPQHFGDGTRLSIL.

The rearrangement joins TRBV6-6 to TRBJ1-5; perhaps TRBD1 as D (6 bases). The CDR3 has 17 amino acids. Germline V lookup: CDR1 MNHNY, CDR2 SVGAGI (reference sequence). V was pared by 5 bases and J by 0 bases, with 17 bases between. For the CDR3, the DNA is TGTGCCAGCAGTCAATCGTCAGGGGTAATTAGCAATCAGCCCCAGCATTTT. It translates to CASSQSSGVISNQPQHF.

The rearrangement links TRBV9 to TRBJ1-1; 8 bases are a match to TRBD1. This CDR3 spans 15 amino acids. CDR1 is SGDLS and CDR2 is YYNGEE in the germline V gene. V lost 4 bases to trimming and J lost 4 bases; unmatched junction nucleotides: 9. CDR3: CASSRMTGDGTEAFF. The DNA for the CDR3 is TGTGCCAGCAGCAGGATGACAGGGGACGGCACTGAAGCTTTCTTT.

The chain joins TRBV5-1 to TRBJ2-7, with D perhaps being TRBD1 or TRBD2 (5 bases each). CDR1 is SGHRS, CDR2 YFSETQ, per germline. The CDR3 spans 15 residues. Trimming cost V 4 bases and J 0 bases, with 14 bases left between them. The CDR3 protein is CASSHGTPISYEQYF. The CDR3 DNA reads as TGCGCCAGCAGCCATGGGACGCCGATCTCCTACGAGCAGTACTTC. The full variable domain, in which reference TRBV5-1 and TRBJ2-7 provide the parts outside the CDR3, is KAGVTQTPRYLIKTRGQQVTLSCSPISGHRSVSWYQQTPGQGLQFLFEYFSETQRNKGNFPGRFSGRQFSNSRSEMNVSTLELGDSALYLCASSHGTPISYEQYFGPGTRLTVT.

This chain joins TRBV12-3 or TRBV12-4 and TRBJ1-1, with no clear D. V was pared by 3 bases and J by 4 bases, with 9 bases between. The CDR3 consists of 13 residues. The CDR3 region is CASSFVGGTEAFF. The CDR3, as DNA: TGTGCCAGCAGTTTTGTGGGCGGCACTGAAGCTTTCTTT.

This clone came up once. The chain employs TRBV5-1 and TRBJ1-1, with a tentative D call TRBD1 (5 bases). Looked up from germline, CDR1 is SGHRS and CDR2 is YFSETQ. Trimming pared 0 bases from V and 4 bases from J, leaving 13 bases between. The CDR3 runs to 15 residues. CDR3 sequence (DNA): TGCGCCAGCAGCTTGGGCTCTCGGGACCCCACTGAAGCTTTCTTT. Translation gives CASSLGSRDPTEAFF.

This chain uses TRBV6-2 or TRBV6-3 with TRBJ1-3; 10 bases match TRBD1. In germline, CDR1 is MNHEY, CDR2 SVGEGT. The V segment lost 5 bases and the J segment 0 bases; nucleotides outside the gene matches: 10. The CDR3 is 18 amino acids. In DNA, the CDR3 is TGTGCCAGCAGTACCGGGGGGACAGGGGCCTTCTCTGGAAACACCATATATTTT. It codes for CASSTGGTGAFSGNTIYF.

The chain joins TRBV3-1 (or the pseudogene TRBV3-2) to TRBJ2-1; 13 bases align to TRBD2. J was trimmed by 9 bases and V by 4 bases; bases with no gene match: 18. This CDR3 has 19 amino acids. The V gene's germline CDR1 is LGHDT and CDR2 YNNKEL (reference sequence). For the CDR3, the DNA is TGTGCCAGCAGCCCTACAAAATCGGGACTAGCGGGAAAGTGGGCTGAGCAGTTCTTC. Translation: CASSPTKSGLAGKWAEQFF.